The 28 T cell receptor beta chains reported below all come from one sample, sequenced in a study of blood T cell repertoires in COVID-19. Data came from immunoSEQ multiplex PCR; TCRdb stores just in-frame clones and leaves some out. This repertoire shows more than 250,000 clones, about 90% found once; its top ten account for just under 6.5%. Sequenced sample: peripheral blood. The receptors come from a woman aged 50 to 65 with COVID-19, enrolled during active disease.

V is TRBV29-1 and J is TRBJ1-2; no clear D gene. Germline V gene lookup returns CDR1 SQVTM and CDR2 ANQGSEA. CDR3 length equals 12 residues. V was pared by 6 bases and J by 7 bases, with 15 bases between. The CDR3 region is CSVAQADSGYTF. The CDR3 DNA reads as TGCAGCGTAGCTCAAGCTGACTCTGGCTACACCTTC.

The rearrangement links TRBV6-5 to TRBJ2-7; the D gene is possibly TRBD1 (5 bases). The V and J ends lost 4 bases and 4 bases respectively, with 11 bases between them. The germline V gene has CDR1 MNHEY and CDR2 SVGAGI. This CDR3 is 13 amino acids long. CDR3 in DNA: TGTGCCAGCAGTTTTCGACCAGGGTACGAGCAGTACTTC. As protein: CASSFRPGYEQYF.

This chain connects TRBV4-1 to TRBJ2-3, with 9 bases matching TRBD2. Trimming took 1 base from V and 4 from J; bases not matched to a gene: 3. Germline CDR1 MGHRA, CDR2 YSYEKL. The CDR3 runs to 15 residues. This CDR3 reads CASSQVAGGADTQYF. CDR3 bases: TGCGCCAGCAGCCAAGTCGCGGGGGGGGCAGATACGCAGTATTTT.

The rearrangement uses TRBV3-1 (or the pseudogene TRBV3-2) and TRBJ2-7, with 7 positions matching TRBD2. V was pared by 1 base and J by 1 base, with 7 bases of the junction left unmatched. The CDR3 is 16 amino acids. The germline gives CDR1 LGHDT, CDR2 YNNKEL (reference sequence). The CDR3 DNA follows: TGTGCCAGCAGCCAAGTACATAGCGGGTATTCCTACGAGCAGTACTTC. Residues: CASSQVHSGYSYEQYF.

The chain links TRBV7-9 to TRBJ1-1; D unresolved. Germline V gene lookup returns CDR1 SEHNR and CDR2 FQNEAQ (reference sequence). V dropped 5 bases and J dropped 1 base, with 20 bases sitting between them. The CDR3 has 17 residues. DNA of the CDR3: TGTGCCAGCAGCCCGGGGAACCTGAACTTGGGGAACACTGAAGCTTTCTTT. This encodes CASSPGNLNLGNTEAFF.

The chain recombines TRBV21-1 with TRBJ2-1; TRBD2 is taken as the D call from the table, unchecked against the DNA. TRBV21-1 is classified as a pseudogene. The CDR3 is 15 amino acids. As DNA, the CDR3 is TGTGCCAGCACCGGGACTAGCGGGAAGAACAATGAGCAGTTCTTC. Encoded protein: CASTGTSGKNNEQFF.

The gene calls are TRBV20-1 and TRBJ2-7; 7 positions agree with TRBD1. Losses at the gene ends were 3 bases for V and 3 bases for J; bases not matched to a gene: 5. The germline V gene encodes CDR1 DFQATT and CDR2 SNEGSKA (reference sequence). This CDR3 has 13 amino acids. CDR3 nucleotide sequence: TGCAGTGCTAGTGGGGACAGCCTCTACGAGCAGTACTTC. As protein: CSASGDSLYEQYF.

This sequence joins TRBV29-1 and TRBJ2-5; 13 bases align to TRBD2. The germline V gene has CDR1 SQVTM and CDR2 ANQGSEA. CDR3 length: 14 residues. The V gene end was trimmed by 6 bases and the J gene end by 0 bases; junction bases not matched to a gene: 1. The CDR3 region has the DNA TGCAGCGTCGGGACTAGCGGGGACCAAGAGACCCAGTACTTC. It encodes CSVGTSGDQETQYF.

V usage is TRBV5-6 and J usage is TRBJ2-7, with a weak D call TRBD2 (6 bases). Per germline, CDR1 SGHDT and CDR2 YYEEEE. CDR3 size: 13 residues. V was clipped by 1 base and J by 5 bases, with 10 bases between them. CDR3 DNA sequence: TGTGCCAGCAGCTTGCCGGGAGCCCACGAGCAGTACTTC. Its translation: CASSLPGAHEQYF.

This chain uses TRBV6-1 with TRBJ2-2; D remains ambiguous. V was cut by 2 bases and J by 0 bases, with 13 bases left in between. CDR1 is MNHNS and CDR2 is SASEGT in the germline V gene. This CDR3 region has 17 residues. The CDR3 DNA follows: TGTGCCAGCAGTGAAATCTCCTACGAAGCGAACACCGGGGAGCTGTTTTTT. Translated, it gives CASSEISYEANTGELFF.

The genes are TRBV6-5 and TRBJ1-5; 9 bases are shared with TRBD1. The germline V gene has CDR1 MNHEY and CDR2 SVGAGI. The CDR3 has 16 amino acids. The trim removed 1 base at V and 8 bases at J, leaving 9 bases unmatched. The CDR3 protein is CASSYWDPGQGKPQHF. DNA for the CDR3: TGTGCCAGCAGTTACTGGGACCCGGGACAGGGTAAGCCCCAGCATTTT.

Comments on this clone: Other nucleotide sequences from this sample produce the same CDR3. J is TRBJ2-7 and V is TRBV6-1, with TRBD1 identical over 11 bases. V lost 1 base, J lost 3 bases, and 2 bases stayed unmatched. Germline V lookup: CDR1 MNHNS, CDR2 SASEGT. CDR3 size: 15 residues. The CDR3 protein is CASSEGTGGFYEQYF. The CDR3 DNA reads TGTGCCAGCAGTGAAGGGACAGGGGGCTTCTACGAGCAGTACTTC.

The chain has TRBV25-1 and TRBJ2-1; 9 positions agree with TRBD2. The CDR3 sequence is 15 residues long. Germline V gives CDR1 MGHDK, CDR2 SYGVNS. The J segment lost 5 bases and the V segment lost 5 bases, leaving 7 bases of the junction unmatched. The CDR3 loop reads CASSQASSGDNEQFF. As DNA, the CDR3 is TGTGCCAGCAGTCAGGCGTCTAGCGGGGACAATGAGCAGTTCTTC.

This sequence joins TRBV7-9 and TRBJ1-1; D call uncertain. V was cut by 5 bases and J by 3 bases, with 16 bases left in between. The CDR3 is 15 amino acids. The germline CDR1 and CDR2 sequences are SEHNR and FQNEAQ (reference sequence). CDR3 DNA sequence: TGTGCCAGCAGCGCACAAACCCGGGTGGACACTGAAGCTTTCTTT. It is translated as CASSAQTRVDTEAFF. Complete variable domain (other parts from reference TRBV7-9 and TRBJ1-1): DTGVSQNPRHKITKRGQNVTFRCDPISEHNRLYWYRQTLGQGPEFLTYFQNEAQLEKSRLLSDRFSAERPKGSFSTLEIQRTEQGDSAMYLCASSAQTRVDTEAFFGQGTRLTVV.

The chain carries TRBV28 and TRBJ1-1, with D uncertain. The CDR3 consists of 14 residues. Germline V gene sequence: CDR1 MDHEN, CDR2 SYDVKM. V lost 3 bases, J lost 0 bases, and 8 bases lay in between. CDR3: CASSFGSMNTEAFF. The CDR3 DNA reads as TGTGCCAGCAGTTTTGGCTCGATGAACACTGAAGCTTTCTTT. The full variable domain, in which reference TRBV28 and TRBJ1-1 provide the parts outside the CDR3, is DVKVTQSSRYLVKRTGEKVFLECVQDMDHENMFWYRQDPGLGLRLIYFSYDVKMKEKGDIPEGYSVSREKKERFSLILESASTNQTSMYLCASSFGSMNTEAFFGQGTRLTVV.

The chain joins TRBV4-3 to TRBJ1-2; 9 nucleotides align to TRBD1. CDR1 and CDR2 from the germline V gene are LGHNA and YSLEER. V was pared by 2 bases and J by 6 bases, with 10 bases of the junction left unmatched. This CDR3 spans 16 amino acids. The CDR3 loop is CASSQYEDRGLDGYTF. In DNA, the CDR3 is TGCGCCAGCAGCCAATACGAGGACAGGGGATTGGATGGCTACACCTTC.

CDR3: CASTSVNSNQPQHF. CDR3 DNA sequence: TGTGCTAGTACGAGCGTTAATAGCAATCAGCCCCAGCATTTT. The V gene is TRBV12-5, the J gene TRBJ1-5; D is undetermined. In germline, CDR1 is LGHNT, CDR2 FRNRAP. The CDR3 runs 14 residues. Trimming took 8 bases from V and 0 from J, leaving 11 bases between them.

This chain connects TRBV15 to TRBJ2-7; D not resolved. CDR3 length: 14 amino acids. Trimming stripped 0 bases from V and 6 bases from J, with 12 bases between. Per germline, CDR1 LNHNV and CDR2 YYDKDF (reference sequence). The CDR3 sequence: CATSREFARLEQYF. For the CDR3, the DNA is TGTGCCACCAGCAGAGAATTTGCGAGGCTCGAGCAGTACTTC.

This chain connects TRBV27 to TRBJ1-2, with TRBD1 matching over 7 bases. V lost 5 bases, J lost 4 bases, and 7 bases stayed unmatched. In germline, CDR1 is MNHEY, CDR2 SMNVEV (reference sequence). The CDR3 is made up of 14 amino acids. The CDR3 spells CASSASGQPYGYTF. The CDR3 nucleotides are TGTGCCAGCAGTGCGTCGGGACAGCCCTATGGCTACACCTTC.

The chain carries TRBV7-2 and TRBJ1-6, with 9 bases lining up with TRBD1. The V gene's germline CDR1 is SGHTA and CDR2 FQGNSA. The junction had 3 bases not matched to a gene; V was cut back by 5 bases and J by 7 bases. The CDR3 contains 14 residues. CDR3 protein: CASSPDRGNSPLHF. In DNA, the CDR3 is TGTGCCAGCAGCCCGGACAGGGGCAATTCACCCCTCCACTTT.

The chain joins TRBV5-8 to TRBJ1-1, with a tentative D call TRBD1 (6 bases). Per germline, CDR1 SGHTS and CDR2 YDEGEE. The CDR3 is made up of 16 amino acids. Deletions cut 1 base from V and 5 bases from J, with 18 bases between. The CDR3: CASSLWGGLRRTEAFF. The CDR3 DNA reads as TGTGCCAGCAGCTTGTGGGGGGGGCTCAGAAGAACTGAAGCTTTCTTT.

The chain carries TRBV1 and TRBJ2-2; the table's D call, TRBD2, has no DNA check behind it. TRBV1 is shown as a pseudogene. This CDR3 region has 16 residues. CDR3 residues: CTSSQSQRGNTGELFF. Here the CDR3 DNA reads TGCACCAGCAGCCAAAGCCAGCGGGGGAACACCGGGGAGCTGTTTTTT.

CDR3 residues: CASSYGGITEAFF. The CDR3 DNA reads TGTGCCAGTAGTTACGGGGGTATCACTGAAGCTTTCTTT. The rearrangement uses TRBV19 and TRBJ1-1, with D maybe TRBD1 (5 bases). The CDR3 covers 13 residues. V lost 5 bases and J 4 bases, leaving 11 bases between the germline ends. Germline-derived CDR1 and CDR2 are LNHDA and SQIVND (reference sequence).

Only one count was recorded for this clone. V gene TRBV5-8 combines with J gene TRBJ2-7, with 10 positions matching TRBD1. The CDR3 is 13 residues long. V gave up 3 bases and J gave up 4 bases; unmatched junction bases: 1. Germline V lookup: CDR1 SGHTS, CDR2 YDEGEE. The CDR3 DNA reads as TGTGCCAGCAGCTGGGACAGGGGATACGAGCAGTACTTC. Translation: CASSWDRGYEQYF.

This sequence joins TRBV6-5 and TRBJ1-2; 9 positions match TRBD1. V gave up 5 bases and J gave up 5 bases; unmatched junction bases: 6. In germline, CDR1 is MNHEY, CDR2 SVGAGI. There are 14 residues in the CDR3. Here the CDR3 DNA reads TGTGCCAGCAGTAAACCGGGACAGGGTTATGGCTACACCTTC. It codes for CASSKPGQGYGYTF.

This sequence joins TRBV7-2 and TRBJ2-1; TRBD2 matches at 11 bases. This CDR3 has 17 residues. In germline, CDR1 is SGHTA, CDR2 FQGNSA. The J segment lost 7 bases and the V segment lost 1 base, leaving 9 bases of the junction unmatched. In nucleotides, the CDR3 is TGTGCCAGCAGCTTAGTAACTAGCGGGAGTGCCAAAAATGAGCAGTTCTTC. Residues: CASSLVTSGSAKNEQFF.

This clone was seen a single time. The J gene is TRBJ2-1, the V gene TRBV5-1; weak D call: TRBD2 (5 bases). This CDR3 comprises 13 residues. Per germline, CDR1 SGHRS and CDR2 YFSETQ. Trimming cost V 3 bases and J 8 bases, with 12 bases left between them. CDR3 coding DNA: TGCGCCAGCAGCTCCCCCGAGGAGGATGAGCAGTTCTTC. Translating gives CASSSPEEDEQFF.

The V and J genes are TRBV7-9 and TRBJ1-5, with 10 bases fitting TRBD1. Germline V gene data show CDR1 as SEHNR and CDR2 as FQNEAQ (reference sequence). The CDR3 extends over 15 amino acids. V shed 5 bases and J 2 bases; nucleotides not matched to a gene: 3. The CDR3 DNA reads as TGTGCCAGCAGCCGGGGGACAGGGGGCAATCAGCCCCAGCATTTT. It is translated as CASSRGTGGNQPQHF.